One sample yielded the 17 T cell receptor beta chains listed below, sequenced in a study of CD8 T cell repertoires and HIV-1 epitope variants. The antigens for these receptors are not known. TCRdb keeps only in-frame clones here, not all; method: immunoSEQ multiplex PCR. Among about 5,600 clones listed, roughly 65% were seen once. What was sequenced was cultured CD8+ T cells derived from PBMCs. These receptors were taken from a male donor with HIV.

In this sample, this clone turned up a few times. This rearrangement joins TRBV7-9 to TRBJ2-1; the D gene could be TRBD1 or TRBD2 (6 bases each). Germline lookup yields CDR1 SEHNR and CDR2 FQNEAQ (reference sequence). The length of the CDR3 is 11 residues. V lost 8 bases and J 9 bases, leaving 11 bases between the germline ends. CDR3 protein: CASLQGGEQFF. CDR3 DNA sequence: TGTGCCAGCTTACAGGGAGGTGAGCAGTTCTTC.

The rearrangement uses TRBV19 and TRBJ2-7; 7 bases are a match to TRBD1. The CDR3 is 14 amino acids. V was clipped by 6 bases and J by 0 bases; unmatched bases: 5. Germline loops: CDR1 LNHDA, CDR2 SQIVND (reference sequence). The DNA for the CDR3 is TGTGCCAGTAGCCCCGACAGGGCCTCCTACGAGCAGTACTTC. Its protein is CASSPDRASYEQYF.

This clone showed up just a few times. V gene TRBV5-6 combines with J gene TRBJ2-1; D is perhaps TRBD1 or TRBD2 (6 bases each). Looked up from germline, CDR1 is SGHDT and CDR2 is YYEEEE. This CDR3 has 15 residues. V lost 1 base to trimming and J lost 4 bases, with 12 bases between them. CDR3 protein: CASSLWRGEYNEQFF. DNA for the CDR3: TGTGCCAGCAGCTTGTGGAGGGGGGAGTACAATGAGCAGTTCTTC.

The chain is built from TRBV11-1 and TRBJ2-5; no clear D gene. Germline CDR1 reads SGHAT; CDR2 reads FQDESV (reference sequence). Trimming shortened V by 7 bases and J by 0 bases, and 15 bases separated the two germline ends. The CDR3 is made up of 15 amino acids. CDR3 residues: CASTPFLSNQETQYF. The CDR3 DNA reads TGTGCCAGCACGCCTTTTTTGAGCAACCAAGAGACCCAGTACTTC.

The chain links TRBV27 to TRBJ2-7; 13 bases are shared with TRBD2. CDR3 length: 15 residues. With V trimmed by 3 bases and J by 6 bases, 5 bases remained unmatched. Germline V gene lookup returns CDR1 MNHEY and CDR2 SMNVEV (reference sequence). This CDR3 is CASSFQTSGGSEQYF. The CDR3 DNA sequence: TGTGCCAGCAGTTTCCAGACTAGCGGGGGGTCCGAGCAGTACTTC.

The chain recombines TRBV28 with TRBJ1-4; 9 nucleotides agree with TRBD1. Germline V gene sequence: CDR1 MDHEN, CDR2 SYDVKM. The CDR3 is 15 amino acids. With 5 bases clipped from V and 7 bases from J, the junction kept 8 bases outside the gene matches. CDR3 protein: CASSPPQGAREKLFF. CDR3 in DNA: TGTGCCAGCAGTCCACCACAGGGGGCGCGTGAAAAACTGTTTTTT.

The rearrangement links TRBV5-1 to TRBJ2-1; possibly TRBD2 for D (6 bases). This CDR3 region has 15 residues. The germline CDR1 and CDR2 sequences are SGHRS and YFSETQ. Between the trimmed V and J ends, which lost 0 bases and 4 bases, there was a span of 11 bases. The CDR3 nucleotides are TGCGCCAGCAGCTTGGGATGGGGGGAGTACAATGAGCAGTTCTTC. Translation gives CASSLGWGEYNEQFF.

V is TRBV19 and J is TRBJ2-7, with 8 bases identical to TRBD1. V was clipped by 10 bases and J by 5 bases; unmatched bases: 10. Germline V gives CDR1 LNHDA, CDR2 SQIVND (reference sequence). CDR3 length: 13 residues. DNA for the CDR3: TGTGCCACCTCAGGGGGCTCCGCTGACGAGCAGTACTTC. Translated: CATSGGSADEQYF.

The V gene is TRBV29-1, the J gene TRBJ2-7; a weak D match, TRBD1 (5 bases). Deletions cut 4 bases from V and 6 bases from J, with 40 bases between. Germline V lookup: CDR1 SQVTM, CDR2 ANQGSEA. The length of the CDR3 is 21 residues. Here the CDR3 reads CSVVPPTRPFRDLSFLVEQYF. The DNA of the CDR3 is TGCAGCGTTGTCCCACCTACTCGCCCCTTCAGGGATCTGTCCTTTTTGGTCGAGCAGTACTTC.

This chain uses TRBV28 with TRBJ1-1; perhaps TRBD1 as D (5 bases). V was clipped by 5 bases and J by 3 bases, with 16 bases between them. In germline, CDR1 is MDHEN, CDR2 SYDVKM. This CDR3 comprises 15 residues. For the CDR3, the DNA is TGTGCCAGCAGTACTCTATTCAGGGCCGACACTGAAGCTTTCTTT. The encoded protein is CASSTLFRADTEAFF.

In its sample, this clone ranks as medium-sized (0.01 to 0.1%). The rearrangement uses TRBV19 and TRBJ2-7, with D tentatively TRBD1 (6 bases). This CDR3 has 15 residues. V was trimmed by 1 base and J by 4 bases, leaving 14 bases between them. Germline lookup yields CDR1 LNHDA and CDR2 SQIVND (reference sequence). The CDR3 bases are TGTGCCAGTAGTATAGCTGGGGACACCCTATACGAGCAGTACTTC. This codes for CASSIAGDTLYEQYF.

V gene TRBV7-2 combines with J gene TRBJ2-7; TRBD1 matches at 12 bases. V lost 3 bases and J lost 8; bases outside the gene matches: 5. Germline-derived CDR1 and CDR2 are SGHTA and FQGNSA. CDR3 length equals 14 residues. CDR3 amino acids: CASSFGTGGGQQYF. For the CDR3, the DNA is TGTGCCAGCAGCTTTGGGACAGGGGGCGGGCAGCAGTACTTC.

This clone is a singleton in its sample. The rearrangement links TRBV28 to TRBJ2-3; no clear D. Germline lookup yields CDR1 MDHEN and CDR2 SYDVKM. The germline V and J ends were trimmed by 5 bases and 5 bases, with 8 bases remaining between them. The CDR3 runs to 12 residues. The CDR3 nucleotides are TGTGCCAGCAGTCAGACTGTAGATACGCAGTATTTT. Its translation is CASSQTVDTQYF.

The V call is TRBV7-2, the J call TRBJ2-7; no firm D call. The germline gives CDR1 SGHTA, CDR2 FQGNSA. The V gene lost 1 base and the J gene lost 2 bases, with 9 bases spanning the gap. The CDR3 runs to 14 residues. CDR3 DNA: TGTGCCAGCAGCTTAGGTCGGGCAGCCTACGAGCAGTACTTC. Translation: CASSLGRAAYEQYF.

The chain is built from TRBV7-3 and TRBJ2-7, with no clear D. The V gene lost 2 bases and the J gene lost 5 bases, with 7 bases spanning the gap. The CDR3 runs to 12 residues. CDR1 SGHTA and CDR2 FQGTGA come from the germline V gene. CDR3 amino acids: CASSLDFDEQYF. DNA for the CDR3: TGTGCCAGCAGCTTAGATTTTGACGAGCAGTACTTC.

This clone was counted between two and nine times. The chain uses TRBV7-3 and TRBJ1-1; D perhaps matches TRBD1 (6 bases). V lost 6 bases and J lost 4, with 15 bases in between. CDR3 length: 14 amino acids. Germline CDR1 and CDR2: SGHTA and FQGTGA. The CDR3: CASSPAGVGTEAFF. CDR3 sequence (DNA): TGTGCCAGCAGTCCGGCAGGGGTAGGCACTGAAGCTTTCTTT.

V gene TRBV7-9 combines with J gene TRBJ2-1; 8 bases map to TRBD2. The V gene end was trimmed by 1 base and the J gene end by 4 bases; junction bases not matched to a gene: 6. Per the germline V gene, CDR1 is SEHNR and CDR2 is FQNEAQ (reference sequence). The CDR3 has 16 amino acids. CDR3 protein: CASSLGDGGVYNEQFF. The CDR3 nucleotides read TGTGCCAGCAGCTTAGGTGACGGGGGGGTTTACAATGAGCAGTTCTTC.